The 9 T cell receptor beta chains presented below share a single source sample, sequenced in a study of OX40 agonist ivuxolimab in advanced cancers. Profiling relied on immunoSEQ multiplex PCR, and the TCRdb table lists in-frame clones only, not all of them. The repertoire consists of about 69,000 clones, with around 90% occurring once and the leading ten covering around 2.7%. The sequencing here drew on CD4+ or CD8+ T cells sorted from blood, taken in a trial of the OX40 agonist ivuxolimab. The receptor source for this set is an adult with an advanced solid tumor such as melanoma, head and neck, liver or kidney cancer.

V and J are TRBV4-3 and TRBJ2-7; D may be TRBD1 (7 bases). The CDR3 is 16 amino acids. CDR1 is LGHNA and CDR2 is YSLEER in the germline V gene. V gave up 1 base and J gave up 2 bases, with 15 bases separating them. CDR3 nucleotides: TGCGCCAGCAGCCAAGGGGTTGCAGGGGGGCCCTACGAGCAGTACTTC. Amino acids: CASSQGVAGGPYEQYF.

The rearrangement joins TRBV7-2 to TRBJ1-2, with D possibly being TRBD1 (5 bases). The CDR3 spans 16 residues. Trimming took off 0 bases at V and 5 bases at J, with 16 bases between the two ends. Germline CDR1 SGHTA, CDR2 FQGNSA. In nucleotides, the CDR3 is TGTGCCAGCAGCTTAGCCCCGGGGGGATTCCGGTATGGCTACACCTTC. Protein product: CASSLAPGGFRYGYTF.

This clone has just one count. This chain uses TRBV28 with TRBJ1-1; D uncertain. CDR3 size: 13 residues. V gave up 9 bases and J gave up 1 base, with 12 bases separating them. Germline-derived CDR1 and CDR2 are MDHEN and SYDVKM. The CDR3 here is CASRRPGNTEAFF. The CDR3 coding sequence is TGTGCCAGTCGCCGGCCAGGGAACACTGAAGCTTTCTTT.

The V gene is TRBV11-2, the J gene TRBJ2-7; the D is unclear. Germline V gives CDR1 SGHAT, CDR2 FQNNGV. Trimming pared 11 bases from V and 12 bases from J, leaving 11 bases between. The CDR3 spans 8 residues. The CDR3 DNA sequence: TGTGCCTGGCCGACCTTGTACTTC. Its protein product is CAWPTLYF.

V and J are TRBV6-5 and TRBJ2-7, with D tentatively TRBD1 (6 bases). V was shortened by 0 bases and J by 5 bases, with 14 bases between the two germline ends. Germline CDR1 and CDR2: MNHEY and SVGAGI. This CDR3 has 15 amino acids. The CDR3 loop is CASSYSTGQWDEQYF. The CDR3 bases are TGTGCCAGCAGTTACTCGACCGGACAGTGGGACGAGCAGTACTTC.

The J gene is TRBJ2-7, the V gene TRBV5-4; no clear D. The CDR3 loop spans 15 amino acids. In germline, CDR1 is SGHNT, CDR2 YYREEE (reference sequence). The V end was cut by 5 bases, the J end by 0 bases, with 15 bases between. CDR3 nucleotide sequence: TGTGCCAGCAGTAAAGTAGGAGCCCACTCCTACGAGCAGTACTTC. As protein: CASSKVGAHSYEQYF. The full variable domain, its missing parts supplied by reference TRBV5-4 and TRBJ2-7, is ETGVTQSPTHLIKTRGQQVTLRCSSQSGHNTVSWYQQALGQGPQFIFQYYREEENGRGNFPPRFSGLQFPNYSSELNVNALELDDSALYLCASSKVGAHSYEQYFGPGTRLTVT.

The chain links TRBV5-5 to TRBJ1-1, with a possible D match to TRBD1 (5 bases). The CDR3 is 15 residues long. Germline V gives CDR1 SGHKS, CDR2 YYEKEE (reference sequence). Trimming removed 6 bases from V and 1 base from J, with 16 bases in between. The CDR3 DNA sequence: TGTGCCAGCACCCCCGAAGGACACCCGAACACTGAAGCTTTCTTT. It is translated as CASTPEGHPNTEAFF.

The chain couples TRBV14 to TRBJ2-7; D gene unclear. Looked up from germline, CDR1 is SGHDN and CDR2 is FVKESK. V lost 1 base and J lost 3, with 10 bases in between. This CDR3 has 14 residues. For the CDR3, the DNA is TGTGCCAGCAGCCAAGTTGAAGACTTCTACGAGCAGTACTTC. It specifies CASSQVEDFYEQYF.

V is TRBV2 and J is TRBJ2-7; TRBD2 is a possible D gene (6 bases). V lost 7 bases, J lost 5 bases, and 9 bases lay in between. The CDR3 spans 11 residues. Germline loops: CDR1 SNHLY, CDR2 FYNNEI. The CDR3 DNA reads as TGTGCCAGCATGGCTAGCGACGAGCAGTACTTC. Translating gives CASMASDEQYF.